The 9 T cell receptor beta chains in this list originate from one sample, sequenced in a study of PD-1 blockade in classical Hodgkin lymphoma. Autologous stem cell transplantation was followed by relapse in every patient, and brentuximab vedotin exposure varied. The protocol was immunoSEQ multiplex PCR, while the TCRdb copy is restricted to in-frame clones and leaves out a portion. The repertoire holds 35,000 or so clones, with roughly three quarters as singletons. Sequenced material: peripheral blood mononuclear cells (PBMCs), taken before the second cycle of nivolumab. Every receptor here comes from a human donor with classical Hodgkin lymphoma.

This clone has only a few counts. The sample has other DNA sequences that encode this CDR3 too. This sequence joins TRBV9 and TRBJ2-5; a possible D gene is TRBD1 (5 bases). This CDR3 contains 15 residues. Trimming left V 3 bases short and J 1 base short, with 13 bases between. Germline CDR1 and CDR2: SGDLS and YYNGEE. CDR3 sequence (DNA): TGTGCCAGCAGCGCGGGTGGGGCGACCCAAGAGACCCAGTACTTC. Its translation is CASSAGGATQETQYF.

The chain combines TRBV10-3 with TRBJ2-2; 7 bases are a match to TRBD2. The CDR3 contains 12 residues. The junction had 3 bases not matched to a gene; V was cut back by 8 bases and J by 6 bases. The germline gives CDR1 ENHRY, CDR2 SYGVKD. The CDR3 is CAIGGVSGELFF. The CDR3 bases are TGTGCCATCGGGGGGGTCTCCGGGGAGCTGTTTTTT.

The chain carries TRBV19 and TRBJ1-2; D gene uncertain. The germline CDR1 and CDR2 sequences are LNHDA and SQIVND (reference sequence). Trimming removed 4 bases from V and 4 bases from J, with 19 bases in between. CDR3 length: 16 amino acids. CDR3 in DNA: TGTGCCAGTAGTAAGGGCCCGGGCGTGGAAATCTATGGCTACACCTTC. It yields the protein CASSKGPGVEIYGYTF.

On this clone: Distinct nucleotide sequences in the sample also encode this CDR3. The rearrangement joins TRBV7-9 to TRBJ2-5; TRBD2 aligns across 10 bases. This CDR3 has 15 residues. Germline CDR1 reads SEHNR; CDR2 reads FQNEAQ (reference sequence). J was trimmed by 2 bases and V by 2 bases; bases with no gene match: 2. CDR3 nucleotide sequence: TGTGCCAGCAGCTTAAATAGCGGGGGGCAAGAGACCCAGTACTTC. Its translation is CASSLNSGGQETQYF.

The V and J genes are TRBV19 and TRBJ1-5; weak D call: TRBD1 (5 bases). Trimming cost V 7 bases and J 7 bases, with 17 bases left between them. This CDR3 is built from 14 residues. Germline CDR1 reads LNHDA; CDR2 reads SQIVND (reference sequence). CDR3 sequence (DNA): TGTGCCAGTAAAGGGGAGGGGTCTGGGCAGCCCCAGCATTTT. Translation: CASKGEGSGQPQHF.

This chain uses TRBV6-1 with TRBJ1-2, with D uncertain. CDR1 and CDR2 (germline): MNHNS, SASEGT. Trimming left V 6 bases short and J 0 bases short, with 11 bases between. The CDR3 contains 14 residues. CDR3 in DNA: TGTGCCAGCAGGTCGCGCAGTACTAACTATGGCTACACCTTC. Translated, it gives CASRSRSTNYGYTF.

The rearrangement joins TRBV19 to TRBJ2-2; D is perhaps TRBD1 (7 bases). This CDR3 contains 17 residues. V lost 7 bases and J 7 bases, leaving 25 bases between the germline ends. Germline loops: CDR1 LNHDA, CDR2 SQIVND (reference sequence). In DNA form, the CDR3 reads TGTGCCAGTACCCCGAGGGGGGCAGGGGGTTGGAACGGGGAGCTGTTTTTT. This translates into CASTPRGAGGWNGELFF.

The chain combines TRBV5-1 with TRBJ2-5; 8 nucleotides match TRBD2. CDR3 length: 13 residues. The trim removed 0 bases at V and 6 bases at J, leaving 1 base unmatched. CDR1 and CDR2 from the germline V gene are SGHRS and YFSETQ. CDR3 bases: TGCGCCAGCAGCTTGGTAGCGGGACAGACCCAGTACTTC. This codes for CASSLVAGQTQYF.

This clone has just a few counts. This chain links TRBV10-3 with TRBJ2-1; 10 nucleotides agree with TRBD2. The CDR3 is 14 residues long. Germline V gene lookup returns CDR1 ENHRY and CDR2 SYGVKD. The junction had 7 bases not matched to a gene; V was cut back by 6 bases and J by 8 bases. CDR3 sequence reads: CAIRPSGRLDEQFF. As DNA, the CDR3 is TGTGCCATCAGGCCTAGCGGGAGACTCGATGAGCAGTTCTTC.